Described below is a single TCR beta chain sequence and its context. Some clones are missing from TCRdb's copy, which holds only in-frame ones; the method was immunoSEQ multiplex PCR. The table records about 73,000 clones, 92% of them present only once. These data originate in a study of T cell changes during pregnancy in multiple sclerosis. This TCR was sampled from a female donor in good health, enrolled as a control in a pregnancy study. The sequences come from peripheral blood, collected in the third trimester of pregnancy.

The CDR3 sequence: CASRSGVGQFF. The CDR3 nucleotides are TGTGCCAGTAGATCGGGGGTCGGGCAGTTCTTC. The rearrangement links TRBV19 to TRBJ2-1, with D possibly TRBD2 on 6 matching bases. This CDR3 is 11 amino acids long. The V end lost 6 bases, the J end lost 12 bases, and 12 bases lay between the germline ends. Germline V lookup: CDR1 LNHDA, CDR2 SQIVND (reference sequence).